This record covers a single TCR beta chain. What it binds is not known. CDR3 size: 16 residues. Germline CDR1 and CDR2: LNHDA and SQIVND (reference sequence). Trimming removed 6 bases from V and 0 bases from J; junction bases left unmatched: 6. This entry belongs to a study of shared clonotypes between healthy human individuals. Assay execution proceeded at the deep level. Genomic DNA belonging to each subset was distributed in equal measure over several immunoSEQ plates. Assay used: immunoSEQ multiplex PCR; TCRdb lists only in-frame clones, some missing. Of over a million clones listed, 95% to 97% are singletons. General study points: Around 5% of naive CD4 clonotypes were common to four donors. Clonotypes not shared had lower generation probabilities than those common to all four donors.

The sequence was obtained from a man aged 25-45 years in good health. The chain has TRBV19 and TRBJ1-5; 9 bases align to TRBD1. Sequencing input: naive CD4+ T cells sorted from blood. Subset given: CD45RA+ positively selected. CDR3 DNA: TGTGCCAGTAGGGACAGGGGAGCCCTTAGCAATCAGCCCCAGCATTTT. Translated, it gives CASRDRGALSNQPQHF.